The 31 T cell receptor beta chains below come from one sample, sequenced in a study of blood T cells in healthy people across ages. Primed by a sample-barcoded 5' primer and a J-beta primer mix, a second PCR proceeded for about 6 to 12 cycles. MiXCR was run by TCRdb on the 5' RACE reads, yielding one entry per CDR3 protein. The data contain 780,000 or so distinct CDR3 sequences, 20% to 30% of them singletons. The sample was also reused in another study, on T cells of mothers and their children.

Source material: blood. The origin of the receptors is a boy younger than 18 in good health.

The count of this clonotype is one. The J gene is TRBJ1-1, the V gene TRBV29-1, with 9 nucleotides matching TRBD1. This CDR3 is built from 13 residues. Per germline, CDR1 SQVTM and CDR2 ANQGSEA. The junction had 3 bases not matched to a gene; V was cut back by 6 bases and J by 1 base. CDR3 sequence: CSVRTGENTEAFF. CDR3 coding DNA: TGCAGCGTGAGGACAGGGGAGAACACTGAAGCTTTCTTT.

The J gene is TRBJ1-2, the V gene TRBV12-3 or TRBV12-4; D may be TRBD1 (6 bases). The V end lost 8 bases, the J end lost 5 bases, and 12 bases lay between the germline ends. The length of the CDR3 is 12 residues. DNA of the CDR3: TGTGCCAGCGCCGCGGGGGCGTATGGCTACACCTTC. Its translation: CASAAGAYGYTF.

The V gene is TRBV6-2 or TRBV6-3, the J gene TRBJ2-7, with D tentatively TRBD1 (6 bases). Trimming removed 2 bases at V and 0 bases at J, with 8 bases between. Germline V lookup: CDR1 MNHEY, CDR2 SVGEGT. The length of the CDR3 is 14 residues. The CDR3 DNA reads TGTGCCAGCAGTTACCGGGACAACTCCTACGAGCAGTACTTC. It codes for CASSYRDNSYEQYF.

This clonotype was seen more than once but under ten times. The chain combines TRBV20-1 with TRBJ2-3, with D perhaps matching TRBD2 (6 bases). Trimming pared 3 bases from V and 6 bases from J, leaving 7 bases between. The germline CDR1 and CDR2 sequences are DFQATT and SNEGSKA (reference sequence). This CDR3 has 11 residues. The CDR3 sequence is CSASGGDTQYF. CDR3 bases: TGCAGTGCTAGCGGAGGGGATACGCAGTATTTT.

The CDR3 region is CSALSGGYTF. CDR3 nucleotides: TGCAGTGCTCTGTCGGGTGGCTACACCTTC. This chain joins TRBV20-1 and TRBJ1-2, with D unclear. This CDR3 has 10 amino acids. Trimming took off 5 bases at V and 7 bases at J, with 8 bases between the two ends. The germline V gene has CDR1 DFQATT and CDR2 SNEGSKA (reference sequence).

The table lists this clonotype with a few counts. This chain joins TRBV21-1 and TRBJ2-7. TRBV21-1 is flagged as a pseudogene. The CDR3 has 13 amino acids. The CDR3 here is CASNPVCGFEQYF. As DNA, the CDR3 is TGTGCCAGCAATCCGGTTTGTGGTTTCGAGCAGTACTTC.

This clonotype was seen only a few times. V gene TRBV7-2 combines with J gene TRBJ1-1, with D uncertain. Germline loops: CDR1 SGHTA, CDR2 FQGNSA. This CDR3 contains 15 residues. V was pared by 6 bases and J by 10 bases, with 24 bases between. For the CDR3, the DNA is TGTGCCAGCAGGATGCTGGTTCCCGAGGGCGCAGGAGCTTTCTTT. Residues: CASRMLVPEGAGAFF.

This chain connects TRBV20-1 to TRBJ1-2; TRBD1 matches at 8 bases. The V gene end was trimmed by 1 base and the J gene end by 4 bases; junction bases not matched to a gene: 17. This CDR3 is built from 18 residues. CDR1 and CDR2 from the germline V gene are DFQATT and SNEGSKA (reference sequence). This CDR3 reads CSARVRSDRDMSFYGYTF. The CDR3 DNA is TGCAGTGCTAGAGTCAGATCGGACAGGGACATGAGCTTCTATGGCTACACCTTC.

The chain has TRBV4-3 and TRBJ2-1; no clear D gene. The CDR3 has 18 amino acids. The germline V gene encodes CDR1 LGHNA and CDR2 YSLEER. Trimming took 0 bases from V and 0 from J, leaving 15 bases between them. In DNA, the CDR3 is TGCGCCAGCAGCCAAGATAGTAGGACCCTTAGCTCCTACAATGAGCAGTTCTTC. Amino acids: CASSQDSRTLSSYNEQFF.

This clonotype appeared a few times. J is TRBJ1-1 and V is TRBV27; D call uncertain. Trimming took 6 bases from V and 7 from J, leaving 18 bases between them. CDR1 and CDR2 (germline): MNHEY, SMNVEV (reference sequence). The CDR3 is 14 amino acids. CDR3 loop: CASSPGPLLNEAFF. The CDR3 DNA follows: TGTGCCAGCAGCCCTGGACCCCTATTAAATGAAGCTTTCTTT.

The rearrangement uses TRBV15 and TRBJ2-1, with unresolved D. TRBJ2-7 matches the DNA end more closely, so the J call is doubtful. The CDR3 loop spans 15 amino acids. Germline lookup yields CDR1 LNHNV and CDR2 YYDKDF (reference sequence). CDR3 residues: CATSRAKGLTYEQYF. The CDR3 DNA reads as TGTGCCACCAGCAGAGCCAAGGGCCTGACCTACGAGCAGTACTTC.

In its sample, this clonotype was seen a few times. The chain is built from TRBV20-1 and TRBJ2-4, with D tentatively TRBD1 or TRBD2 (5 bases each). The V end was cut by 3 bases, the J end by 2 bases, with 17 bases between. CDR1 is DFQATT and CDR2 is SNEGSKA in the germline V gene (reference sequence). The CDR3 runs 16 residues. The chain's CDR3 is CSASYRTGGTKNIQYF. Written as DNA, the CDR3 is TGCAGTGCTAGTTACCGGACTGGGGGAACCAAAAACATTCAGTACTTC.

The CDR3 loop reads CSVEGLTGYFADTQYF. The DNA of the CDR3 is TGCAGCGTTGAAGGTCTGACAGGGTATTTTGCAGATACGCAGTATTTT. V gene TRBV29-1 combines with J gene TRBJ2-3; 7 nucleotides agree with TRBD1. The CDR3 totals 16 residues. V was pared by 1 base and J by 4 bases, with 11 bases of the junction left unmatched. Germline V CDR1 and CDR2: SQVTM, ANQGSEA.

Regarding this clonotype: A much more abundant neighbour one base away suggests this may be a read error. The gene calls are TRBV4-3 and TRBJ1-2, with D possibly matching TRBD1 (6 bases). The CDR3 is 15 residues long. Germline loops: CDR1 LGHNA, CDR2 YSLEER. The CDR3 sequence: CAGSQDRDINYGYTF. Here the CDR3 DNA reads TGCGCCGGCAGCCAGGACCGGGACATCAACTATGGCTACACCTTC.

The J gene is TRBJ2-7, the V gene TRBV12-3 or TRBV12-4; D gene unclear. Trimming removed 8 bases from V and 3 bases from J, with 14 bases in between. The CDR3 covers 13 residues. CDR3: CASSPRLFYEQYF. DNA for the CDR3: TGTGCCAGCTCACCAAGGCTTTTCTACGAGCAGTACTTC.

This chain joins TRBV21-1 and TRBJ1-5; the table's D call of TRBD1 was not tested on the DNA. TRBV21-1 counts as a pseudogene. This CDR3 spans 17 amino acids. CDR3 region: CASSTCSRTVGNQPQHF. The CDR3, as DNA: TGTGCCAGCAGCACCTGCTCGCGGACAGTTGGCAATCAGCCCCAGCATTTT.

The CDR3 loop is CASSSPGLQNYNEQFF. In DNA, the CDR3 is TGTGCCAGCAGTAGCCCGGGACTCCAAAACTACAATGAGCAGTTCTTC. This chain joins TRBV25-1 and TRBJ2-1; a possible D gene is TRBD2 (6 bases). The length of the CDR3 is 16 residues. The V gene lost 5 bases and the J gene lost 3 bases, with 17 bases spanning the gap. From germline, CDR1 is MGHDK and CDR2 SYGVNS.

A few counts support this clonotype. This chain joins TRBV7-3 and TRBJ2-1; 9 bases match TRBD1. Germline assignment: CDR1 SGHTA and CDR2 FQGTGA. The V gene end was trimmed by 1 base and the J gene end by 4 bases; junction bases not matched to a gene: 8. CDR3 length equals 17 residues. The CDR3 DNA is TGTGCCAGCAGCTTAATGGGACAGGGCACTGGGTACAATGAGCAGTTCTTC. It translates to CASSLMGQGTGYNEQFF.

The CDR3 here is CASSLVAVGRSEAFF. CDR3 bases: TGTGCCAGCAGCTTAGTAGCCGTAGGGAGGTCTGAAGCTTTCTTT. The chain combines TRBV7-9 with TRBJ1-1, with no clear D. CDR1 SEHNR and CDR2 FQNEAQ come from the germline V gene (reference sequence). This CDR3 has 15 amino acids. V lost 1 base, J lost 6 bases, and 15 bases lay in between.

The chain links TRBV7-2 to TRBJ2-5; D call uncertain. Germline V gives CDR1 SGHTA, CDR2 FQGNSA. The CDR3 is made up of 13 amino acids. Trimming removed 5 bases from V and 5 bases from J, with 12 bases in between. CDR3 DNA sequence: TGTGCCAGCAGCGCGGACCAGATTGAGACCCAGTACTTC. This codes for CASSADQIETQYF.

Only a few counts were recorded for this clonotype. The CDR3 coding sequence is TGCAGTGCTAGCCCGGTAGATCAGGCCTACGAGCAGTACTTC. This sequence encodes CSASPVDQAYEQYF. V gene TRBV20-1 combines with J gene TRBJ2-7; no clear D gene. Trimming stripped 3 bases from V and 2 bases from J, with 14 bases between. This CDR3 spans 14 amino acids. Germline V CDR1 and CDR2: DFQATT, SNEGSKA (reference sequence).

This clonotype has a handful of counts. The gene calls are TRBV7-8 and TRBJ2-5; D is possibly TRBD2 (6 bases). The V and J ends lost 6 bases and 1 base respectively, with 24 bases between them. The V gene's germline CDR1 is SGHVS and CDR2 FQNEAQ. The CDR3 runs to 18 residues. In DNA, the CDR3 is TGTGCCAGCAGTTCCTTTTGGGTTGTTGGGGGGATCCAAGAGACCCAGTACTTC. It is translated as CASSSFWVVGGIQETQYF.

For the CDR3, the DNA is TGCAGTGCTAGAGATTACAGCAACTATGGCTACACCTTC. Translating it yields CSARDYSNYGYTF. The chain combines TRBV20-1 with TRBJ1-2; D unclear. Germline CDR1 and CDR2: DFQATT and SNEGSKA (reference sequence). The CDR3 runs to 13 residues. V gave up 0 bases and J gave up 2 bases, with 7 bases separating them.

The genes are TRBV7-6 and TRBJ2-3; 8 bases fit TRBD1. The V segment lost 7 bases and the J segment 4 bases; nucleotides outside the gene matches: 13. The CDR3 runs 16 residues. CDR1 and CDR2 (germline): SGHVS, FNYEAQ. The CDR3, as DNA: TGTGCCAGCACCCCAAGTACAGGGGGAGGCCCAGATACGCAGTATTTT. This sequence encodes CASTPSTGGGPDTQYF.

This clonotype has at least ten counts. The rearrangement joins TRBV9 to TRBJ2-2, with TRBD2 as a possible D gene (5 bases). Trimming left V 0 bases short and J 0 bases short, with 12 bases between. Germline assignment: CDR1 SGDLS and CDR2 YYNGEE. The CDR3 spans 17 residues. The chain's CDR3 is CASSVVGSGSNTGELFF. The DNA of the CDR3 is TGTGCCAGCAGCGTAGTGGGGAGCGGATCGAACACCGGGGAGCTGTTTTTT.

This clonotype was observed a handful of times. This sequence joins TRBV7-2 and TRBJ2-5; 7 nucleotides match TRBD2. The CDR3 has 15 amino acids. Trimming removed 5 bases from V and 4 bases from J; junction bases left unmatched: 10. CDR1 is SGHTA and CDR2 is FQGNSA in the germline V gene. The CDR3 DNA follows: TGTGCCAGCAGCCGGGGAGGGCCAGAGAGAGAGACCCAGTACTTC. Its protein is CASSRGGPERETQYF.

The gene calls are TRBV11-1 and TRBJ2-7; 9 nucleotides match TRBD1. The CDR3 has 15 amino acids. The junction had 8 bases not matched to a gene; V was cut back by 5 bases and J by 3 bases. Germline values: CDR1 SGHAT, CDR2 FQDESV (reference sequence). This CDR3 is CASSDGTGHYYEQYF. For the CDR3, the DNA is TGTGCCAGCAGCGACGGGACAGGGCATTACTACGAGCAGTACTTC.

This clonotype appeared many times. This sequence joins TRBV11-2 and TRBJ2-1; D is undetermined. CDR1 SGHAT and CDR2 FQNNGV come from the germline V gene. Trimming stripped 5 bases from V and 10 bases from J, with 15 bases between. The CDR3 length is 13 residues. CDR3 loop: CASSPPVGREQFF. The CDR3 coding sequence is TGTGCCAGCAGCCCCCCCGTCGGGCGCGAGCAGTTCTTC.

The chain combines TRBV7-9 with TRBJ1-2; weak D call: TRBD1 (5 bases). Trimming took off 5 bases at V and 8 bases at J, with 18 bases between the two ends. Per germline, CDR1 SEHNR and CDR2 FQNEAQ (reference sequence). This CDR3 is built from 14 residues. Here the CDR3 DNA reads TGTGCCAGCAGCAGAGGGACTGACCCCCACGGCTACACCTTC. Its translation: CASSRGTDPHGYTF.

The chain uses TRBV5-4 and TRBJ2-2, with 9 bases aligning to TRBD1. V was pared by 0 bases and J by 6 bases, with 3 bases of the junction left unmatched. The CDR3 extends over 15 amino acids. The germline gives CDR1 SGHNT, CDR2 YYREEE (reference sequence). CDR3 coding DNA: TGTGCCAGCAGCTTGGACAGGGGGCTATCCGGGGAGCTGTTTTTT. Translated, it gives CASSLDRGLSGELFF.

The chain employs TRBV18 and TRBJ1-2, with a tentative D call TRBD1 (5 bases). The CDR3 spans 14 residues. Trimming removed 3 bases at V and 6 bases at J, with 14 bases between. Germline CDR1 is KGHSH and CDR2 is LQKENI. CDR3 region: CASSPGRLRDGYTF. The DNA of the CDR3 is TGTGCCAGCTCACCGGGACGTTTGAGAGATGGCTACACCTTC.